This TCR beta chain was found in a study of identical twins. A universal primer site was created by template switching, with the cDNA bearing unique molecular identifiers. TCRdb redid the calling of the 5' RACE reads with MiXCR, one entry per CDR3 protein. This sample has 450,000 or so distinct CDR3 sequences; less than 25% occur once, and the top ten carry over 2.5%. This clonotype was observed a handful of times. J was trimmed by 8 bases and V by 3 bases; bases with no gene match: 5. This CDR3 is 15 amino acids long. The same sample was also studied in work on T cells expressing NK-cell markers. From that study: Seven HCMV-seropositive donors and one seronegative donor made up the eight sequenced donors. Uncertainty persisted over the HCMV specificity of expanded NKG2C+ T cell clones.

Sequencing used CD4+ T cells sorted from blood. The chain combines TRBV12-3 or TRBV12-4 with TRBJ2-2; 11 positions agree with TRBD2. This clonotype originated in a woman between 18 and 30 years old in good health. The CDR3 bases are TGTGCCAGCAGTTTCCTAGCGGGGGGCGGTGGGGAGCTGTTTTTT. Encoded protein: CASSFLAGGGGELFF.